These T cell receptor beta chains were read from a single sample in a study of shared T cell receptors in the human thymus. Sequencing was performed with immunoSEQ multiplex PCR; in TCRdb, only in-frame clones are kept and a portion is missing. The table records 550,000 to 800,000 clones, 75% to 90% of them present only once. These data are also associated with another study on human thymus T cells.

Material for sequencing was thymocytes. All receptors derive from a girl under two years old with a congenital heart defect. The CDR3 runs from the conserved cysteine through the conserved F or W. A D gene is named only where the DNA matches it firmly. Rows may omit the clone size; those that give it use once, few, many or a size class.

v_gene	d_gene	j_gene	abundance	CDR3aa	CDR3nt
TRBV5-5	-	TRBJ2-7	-	CASSFRVIQGIPYEQYF	TGTGCCAGCAGCTTCCGGGTGATTCAGGGGATCCCCTACGAGCAGTACTTC
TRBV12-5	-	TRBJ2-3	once	CASEPSGTSSTDTQYF	TGTGCTAGTGAACCCTCCGGGACTTCTAGCACAGATACGCAGTATTTT
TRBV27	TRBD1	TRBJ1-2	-	CASSSTGGNYGYTF	TGTGCCAGCAGTTCAACAGGGGGCAACTATGGCTACACCTTC
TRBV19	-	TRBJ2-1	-	CASSKQGSNDEQFF	TGTGCCAGTAGTAAACAGGGTAGTAACGATGAGCAGTTCTTC
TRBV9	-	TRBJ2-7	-	CASSPHRVPKRYEQYF	TGTGCCAGCAGCCCTCACAGGGTGCCGAAACGCTACGAGCAGTACTTC
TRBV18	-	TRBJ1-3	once	CASSPPTGSSGNTIYF	TGTGCCAGCTCACCACCTACAGGGTCCTCTGGAAACACCATATATTTT
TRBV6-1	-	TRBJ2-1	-	CASSEMGPPRWYNEQFF	TGTGCCAGCAGTGAAATGGGCCCCCCACGTTGGTACAATGAGCAGTTCTTC
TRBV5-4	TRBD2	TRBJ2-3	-	CASSALLAGTSTDTQYF	TGTGCCAGCAGCGCCTTACTAGCGGGGACTAGCACAGATACGCAGTATTTT
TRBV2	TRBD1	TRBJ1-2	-	CASSPTGVFAYGYTF	TGTGCCAGCAGCCCAACAGGGGTTTTTGCGTATGGCTACACCTTC
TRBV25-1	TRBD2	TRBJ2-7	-	CASSEPGGGGYEQYF	TGTGCCAGCAGTGAACCTGGCGGGGGGGGGTACGAGCAGTACTTC
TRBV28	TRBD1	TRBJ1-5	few	CASSLEKGQGETQPQHF	TGTGCCAGCAGTTTGGAAAAGGGACAGGGAGAGACACAGCCCCAGCATTTT
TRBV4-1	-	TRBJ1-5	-	CASSQEGATGQPQHF	TGCGCCAGCAGCCAAGAAGGGGCGACTGGGCAGCCCCAGCATTTT
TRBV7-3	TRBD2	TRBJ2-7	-	CASSLASGVHEQYF	TGTGCCAGCAGCTTGGCTAGCGGGGTTCACGAGCAGTACTTC
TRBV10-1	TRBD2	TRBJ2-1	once	CASSPLWGGVNEQFF	TGCGCCAGCAGCCCACTGTGGGGGGGGGTTAATGAGCAGTTCTTC
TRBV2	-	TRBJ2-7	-	CASIRHGVGFRKEQYF	TGTGCCAGCATCCGGCACGGGGTGGGCTTTCGAAAAGAGCAGTACTTC
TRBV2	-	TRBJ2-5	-	CASSPGQETQYF	TGTGCCAGCAGTCCGGGACAAGAGACCCAGTACTTC
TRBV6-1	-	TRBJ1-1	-	CASSPTENTEAFF	TGTGCCAGCAGTCCAACAGAGAACACTGAAGCTTTCTTT
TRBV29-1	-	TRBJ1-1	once	CSVGGANVNTEAFF	TGCAGCGTTGGTGGGGCTAATGTGAACACTGAAGCTTTCTTT
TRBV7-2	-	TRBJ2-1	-	CASSLEVHSDYNEQFF	TGTGCCAGCAGCTTAGAAGTTCACTCCGACTACAATGAGCAGTTCTTC
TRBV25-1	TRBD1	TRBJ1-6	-	CASSDRDREAYSPLHF	TGTGCCAGCAGTGATCGGGACAGGGAGGCGTATTCACCCCTCCACTTT
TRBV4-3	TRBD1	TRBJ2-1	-	CASSQEGQGKHEQFF	TGCGCCAGCAGCCAAGAGGGACAGGGGAAGCATGAGCAGTTCTTC
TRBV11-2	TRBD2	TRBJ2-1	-	CASSLDRHEAGGDHNEQFF	TGTGCCAGCAGCTTAGATCGACACGAAGCGGGGGGGGATCACAATGAGCAGTTCTTC
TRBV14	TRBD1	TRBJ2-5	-	CASSHSFLPQRTGLGETQYF	TGTGCCAGCAGCCATTCCTTTTTGCCCCAAAGGACAGGGTTAGGCGAGACCCAGTACTTC
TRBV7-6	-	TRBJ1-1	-	CASSLGHPNTEAFF	TGTGCCAGCAGCTTGGGACACCCGAACACTGAAGCTTTCTTT
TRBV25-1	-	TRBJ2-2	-	CASSEEVSGMDTGELFF	TGTGCCAGCAGTGAAGAGGTGTCAGGGATGGATACCGGGGAGCTGTTTTTT
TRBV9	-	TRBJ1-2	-	CASSGIQGVGAYGYTF	TGTGCCAGCAGCGGCATACAGGGCGTCGGGGCCTATGGCTACACCTTC
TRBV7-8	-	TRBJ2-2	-	CASSFGSGKDTGELFF	TGTGCCAGCAGCTTCGGATCGGGGAAGGACACCGGGGAGCTGTTTTTT
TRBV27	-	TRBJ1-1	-	CASSLPRGGRGTEAFF	TGTGCCAGCAGTTTACCTCGGGGGGGTAGGGGCACTGAAGCTTTCTTT
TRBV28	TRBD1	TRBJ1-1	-	CASKLRGQEPRRTEAFF	TGTGCCAGTAAATTAAGGGGGCAGGAGCCTCGAAGGACTGAAGCTTTCTTT
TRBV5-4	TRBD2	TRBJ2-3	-	CASSLALSGGAADTQYF	TGTGCCAGCAGCTTGGCCCTTAGCGGGGGGGCCGCAGATACGCAGTATTTT
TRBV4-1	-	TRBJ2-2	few	CASSPPMSAGSTGELFF	TGCGCCAGCAGCCCCCCCATGAGTGCGGGGAGCACCGGGGAGCTGTTTTTT
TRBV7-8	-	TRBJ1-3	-	CASSSRQLSGNTIYF	TGTGCCAGCAGCTCCCGACAGCTCTCTGGAAACACCATATATTTT
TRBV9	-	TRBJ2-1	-	CASSPTPGLEQFF	TGTGCCAGCAGCCCCACCCCTGGCCTTGAGCAGTTCTTC
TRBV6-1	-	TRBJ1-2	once	CASSAQGMDYGYTF	TGTGCCAGCAGTGCTCAGGGTATGGACTATGGCTACACCTTC
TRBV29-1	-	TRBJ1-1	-	CSDLPGELTNTEAFF	TGCAGCGACTTGCCGGGAGAACTGACGAACACTGAAGCTTTCTTT
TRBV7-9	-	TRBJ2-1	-	CASSSSSRGVYNERQFF	TGTGCCAGCAGCTCTTCGAGCCGGGGAGTCTACAATGAGCGGCAGTTCTTC
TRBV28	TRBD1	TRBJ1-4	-	CASSFPGTGWEKLFF	TGTGCCAGCAGTTTCCCCGGGACAGGGTGGGAAAAACTGTTTTTT
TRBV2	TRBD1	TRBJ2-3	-	CASSGGTAMDLGRTDTQYF	TGTGCCAGCAGTGGGGGGACAGCGATGGATCTGGGCCGTACAGATACGCAGTATTTT
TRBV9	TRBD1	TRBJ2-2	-	CASSPWTGNTGELFF	TGTGCCAGCAGCCCCTGGACAGGGAACACCGGGGAGCTGTTTTTT
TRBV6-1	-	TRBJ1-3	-	CASSDDRLRDTIYF	TGTGCCAGCAGTGACGACAGGTTGAGGGACACCATATATTTT
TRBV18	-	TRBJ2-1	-	CASSPPGGRGNEQFF	TGTGCCAGCTCACCACCGGGGGGTAGAGGGAATGAGCAGTTCTTC
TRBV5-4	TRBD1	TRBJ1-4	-	CASSLAGQGKEKLFF	TGTGCCAGCAGCTTGGCGGGACAGGGGAAAGAAAAACTGTTTTTT
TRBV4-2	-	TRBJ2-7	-	CASSQDGRPLGNPYAQYF	TGTGCCAGCAGCCAAGATGGGAGACCGCTGGGTAATCCCTACGCGCAGTACTTC
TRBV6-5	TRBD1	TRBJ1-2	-	CASQKGDRLHYGYTF	TGTGCCAGCCAAAAGGGGGACAGACTCCACTATGGCTACACCTTC
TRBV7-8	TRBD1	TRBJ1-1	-	CASSLEGQGGNTEAFF	TGTGCCAGCAGCTTAGAAGGACAGGGTGGGAACACTGAAGCTTTCTTT
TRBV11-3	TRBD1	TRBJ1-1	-	CASSTGTGTNTEAFF	TGTGCCAGCAGCACCGGGACAGGGACGAACACTGAAGCTTTCTTT
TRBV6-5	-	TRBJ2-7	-	CATAPGEQYF	TGTGCGACAGCGCCGGGTGAGCAGTACTTC
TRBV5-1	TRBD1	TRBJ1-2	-	CASRTGSDYGYTF	TGCGCCAGCAGGACAGGGTCAGACTATGGCTACACCTTC
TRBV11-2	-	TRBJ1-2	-	CASSLGGDVLANYGYTF	TGTGCCAGCAGCTTAGGGGGGGACGTACTAGCTAACTATGGCTACACCTTC
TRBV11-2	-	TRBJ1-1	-	CASSLDNTQNTEAFF	TGTGCCAGCAGCTTGGACAACACTCAGAACACTGAAGCTTTCTTT
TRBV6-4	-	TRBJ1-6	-	CASSRYPRDISNSPLHF	TGTGCCAGCAGTCGTTACCCCCGGGACATTTCTAATTCACCCCTCCACTTT
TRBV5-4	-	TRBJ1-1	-	CASSLRAQGTGTEAFF	TGTGCCAGCAGCTTGAGGGCTCAGGGGACGGGGACTGAAGCTTTCTTT
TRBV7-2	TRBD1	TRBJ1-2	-	CASSPSSDRGLPHNYGYTF	TGTGCCAGCAGCCCTAGCTCGGACAGGGGGTTACCCCATAACTATGGCTACACCTTC